This TCR beta chain was sequenced during a study of long-term antiretroviral therapy in people with HIV. Broader study findings: Collection of the blood, which took place between about 2004 and 2018, possibly occurred under older ART regimens.

United States facilities provided treatment to all participants with HIV. V lost 0 bases and J lost 4, with 6 bases in between. CDR1 is KGHSH, CDR2 LQKENI, per germline. CDR3 size: 13 residues. With survey level as its setting, the immunoSEQ assay was v3.0. TCRdb's copy holds only in-frame clones and misses some; the assay was immunoSEQ multiplex PCR. The sample carries about 22,000 clones, about 82% recorded once. As regards this clone: Its antigen remains unknown.

This chain links TRBV18 with TRBJ1-1; D is undetermined. The sequence derives from a man aged 18 to 35 with HIV. The sample consisted of unsorted PBMCs, taken 4 years after starting antiretroviral therapy. CDR3 in DNA: TGTGCCAGCTCACCACCATCGGTCACTGAAGCTTTCTTT. This encodes CASSPPSVTEAFF.